The 32 T cell receptor beta chains below were found in one sample sequenced in a study of cytomegalovirus exposure and HLA in healthy donors. The PCR ran on 60 Vbeta and 13 Jbeta primers. Data came from immunoSEQ multiplex PCR; TCRdb stores just in-frame clones and leaves some out. In the table there are some 190,000 clones, about 80% of which are singletons. Material: PBMCs. All receptors derive from a woman aged 25 to 39 in good health and CMV-seropositive.

CDR3 nucleotides: TGTGCCAGCACCCAAGCGGGACAGGGAATAACAAATGAGCAGTTCTTC. This gives the protein CASTQAGQGITNEQFF. The genes are TRBV27 and TRBJ2-1; TRBD1 aligns across 9 bases. J lost 7 bases, V lost 7 bases, and 14 bases had no gene match. Germline CDR1 reads MNHEY; CDR2 reads SMNVEV (reference sequence). The CDR3 sequence is 16 residues long.

Written as DNA, the CDR3 is TGTGCCAGCAGTTTCCTCGGTGGTGGAGGGAATAAGGGCTACACCTTC. It codes for CASSFLGGGGNKGYTF. This chain joins TRBV27 and TRBJ1-2; no reliable D call. The germline V gene has CDR1 MNHEY and CDR2 SMNVEV (reference sequence). The CDR3 sequence is 16 residues long. Trimming cost V 3 bases and J 8 bases, with 22 bases left between them.

This clone is a singleton in its sample. This chain uses TRBV7-3 with TRBJ2-7; 11 bases align to TRBD1. Germline V gives CDR1 SGHTA, CDR2 FQGTGA. After removal of 11 bases from V and 7 bases from J, the junction contained 13 bases not matched to a gene. This CDR3 region has 14 residues. The CDR3 nucleotides are TGTGCCCGCGGCCCGGGACAGGGGGTTGCTGAGCAGTACTTC. Translation gives CARGPGQGVAEQYF. Full variable domain (outside the CDR3, taken from reference TRBV7-3 and TRBJ2-7): GAGVSQTPSNKVTEKGKYVELRCDPISGHTALYWYRQSLGQGPEFLIYFQGTGAADDSGLPNDRFFAVRPEGSVSTLKIQRTERGDSAVYLCARGPGQGVAEQYFGPGTRLTVT.

The V call is TRBV18, the J call TRBJ1-1, with TRBD1 as a possible D gene (5 bases). The CDR3 runs 15 residues. Germline V CDR1 and CDR2: KGHSH, LQKENI. V lost 0 bases and J 0 bases, leaving 8 bases between the germline ends. The DNA of the CDR3 is TGTGCCAGCTCACCACCGGCAGGGATGAACACTGAAGCTTTCTTT. Amino acids: CASSPPAGMNTEAFF.

This chain links TRBV20-1 with TRBJ1-1; D is unclear. The V end was cut by 5 bases, the J end by 11 bases, with 15 bases between. Germline CDR1 reads DFQATT; CDR2 reads SNEGSKA (reference sequence). This CDR3 contains 11 residues. CDR3 protein: CSALLEPVAFF. In nucleotides, the CDR3 is TGCAGTGCTTTATTAGAGCCCGTCGCTTTCTTT.

The chain links TRBV18 to TRBJ2-3, with D possibly matching TRBD1 (6 bases). The CDR3 is 15 residues long. Trimming took off 4 bases at V and 2 bases at J, with 13 bases between the two ends. The germline gives CDR1 KGHSH, CDR2 LQKENI. CDR3 residues: CASSRLTGNTDTQYF. Written as DNA, the CDR3 is TGTGCCAGCTCACGTCTCACAGGGAACACAGATACGCAGTATTTT. The whole variable domain, remainder taken from reference TRBV18 and TRBJ2-3, is NAGVMQNPRHLVRRRGQEARLRCSPMKGHSHVYWYRQLPEEGLKFMVYLQKENIIDESGMPKERFSAEFPKEGPSILRIQQVVRGDSAAYFCASSRLTGNTDTQYFGPGTRLTVL.

The CDR3 nucleotides are TGTGCCAGCAAGTCTGGGAGTTTTCAGGGCTACACCTTC. Its translation: CASKSGSFQGYTF. V and J are TRBV7-9 and TRBJ1-2; D call uncertain. This CDR3 is built from 13 residues. Germline V gives CDR1 SEHNR, CDR2 FQNEAQ (reference sequence). The ends were cut back, 7 bases at V and 8 bases at J, with 17 bases in the middle.

This clone was seen just once. Written as DNA, the CDR3 is TGTGCCAGTACAGGGGGCAGGGGGTCCGGACGGCCCCAGCATTTT. Translated: CASTGGRGSGRPQHF. The chain is built from TRBV19 and TRBJ1-5; 8 bases are shared with TRBD1. This CDR3 has 15 residues. With V trimmed by 7 bases and J by 9 bases, 14 bases remained unmatched. CDR1 LNHDA and CDR2 SQIVND come from the germline V gene (reference sequence).

This clone was picked up a small number of times. The rearrangement joins TRBV28 to TRBJ1-2; tentatively, D is TRBD1 (6 bases). Germline values: CDR1 MDHEN, CDR2 SYDVKM. With 6 bases removed from V and 4 bases from J, the gap between germline ends came to 15 bases. This CDR3 has 14 residues. CDR3 protein: CASSPGDTTYGYTF. In DNA form, the CDR3 reads TGTGCCAGCAGCCCAGGGGATACTACCTATGGCTACACCTTC.

This chain uses TRBV4-1 with TRBJ1-1; TRBD1 agrees at 7 bases. Trimming removed 4 bases from V and 4 bases from J; junction bases left unmatched: 12. The CDR3 consists of 16 residues. The germline V gene has CDR1 MGHRA and CDR2 YSYEKL. CDR3 nucleotides: TGCGCCAGCAGCCGAGGACAGGTCCTTCGGGGCACTGAAGCTTTCTTT. Protein: CASSRGQVLRGTEAFF.

The chain joins TRBV19 to TRBJ1-1, with D perhaps matching TRBD1 (5 bases). Germline V CDR1 and CDR2: LNHDA, SQIVND (reference sequence). The CDR3 totals 17 residues. V gave up 3 bases and J gave up 2 bases, with 19 bases separating them. CDR3 bases: TGTGCCAGTAGTATCCCCGTGTGGGGGGTAGGCAACACTGAAGCTTTCTTT. Translation: CASSIPVWGVGNTEAFF.

The chain combines TRBV6-1 with TRBJ2-7; TRBD2 might be the D (6 bases). V was clipped by 1 base and J by 1 base, with 11 bases between them. The CDR3 is 15 amino acids. Germline V gene sequence: CDR1 MNHNS, CDR2 SASEGT. The chain's CDR3 is CASSEGFGGSYEQYF. The CDR3 DNA sequence: TGTGCCAGCAGTGAAGGTTTCGGGGGTTCCTACGAGCAGTACTTC.

The rearrangement uses TRBV2 and TRBJ2-2, with D perhaps matching TRBD1 (6 bases). The CDR3 is made up of 14 amino acids. Per germline, CDR1 SNHLY and CDR2 FYNNEI. V shed 8 bases and J shed 2 bases, with 12 bases lying between them. CDR3 sequence: CASRWGLNTGELFF. The CDR3, as DNA: TGTGCCAGCCGCTGGGGGCTAAACACCGGGGAGCTGTTTTTT.

This chain links TRBV5-4 with TRBJ2-7; TRBD1 matches at 8 bases. The CDR3 covers 13 residues. The V gene's germline CDR1 is SGHNT and CDR2 YYREEE (reference sequence). Trimming cost V 4 bases and J 6 bases; bases outside gene matches: 6. DNA for the CDR3: TGTGCCAGCAGCGGGACAGGCTTCGGCGAGCAGTACTTC. This translates into CASSGTGFGEQYF.

The chain joins TRBV9 to TRBJ2-1; 8 bases fit TRBD2. Trimming at V came to 0 bases and at J to 5 bases, leaving 4 bases not matched to a gene. Germline values: CDR1 SGDLS, CDR2 YYNGEE. The CDR3 loop spans 15 amino acids. CDR3 protein: CASSVGGGGNNEQFF. CDR3 sequence (DNA): TGTGCCAGCAGCGTAGGTGGCGGGGGGAACAATGAGCAGTTCTTC.

V and J are TRBV19 and TRBJ1-2; TRBD1 agrees at 9 bases. V gave up 3 bases and J gave up 1 base; unmatched junction bases: 12. CDR1 and CDR2 (germline): LNHDA, SQIVND (reference sequence). The CDR3 is 18 amino acids. The CDR3 DNA is TGTGCCAGTAGTATCTCCCTACCTACAGGGGGCAATAACTATGGCTACACCTTC. Encoded protein: CASSISLPTGGNNYGYTF.

The chain uses TRBV5-5 and TRBJ2-1; D possibly corresponds to TRBD2 (6 bases). The CDR3 has 15 residues. V dropped 4 bases and J dropped 9 bases, with 20 bases sitting between them. Per the germline V gene, CDR1 is SGHKS and CDR2 is YYEKEE (reference sequence). CDR3 loop: CASSARLGGLGEQFF. In DNA, the CDR3 is TGTGCCAGCAGCGCCCGCTTGGGGGGTTTAGGTGAGCAGTTCTTC.

This clone was found a few times. The rearrangement uses TRBV19 and TRBJ2-6; a possible D gene is TRBD2 (5 bases). This CDR3 contains 13 residues. V gave up 9 bases and J gave up 2 bases, with 8 bases separating them. Germline lookup yields CDR1 LNHDA and CDR2 SQIVND (reference sequence). The CDR3 DNA follows: TGTGCCAGCCGAGGGACTGGGGCCAACGTCCTGACTTTC. Translated: CASRGTGANVLTF.

The genes are TRBV28 and TRBJ2-7, with 7 bases lining up with TRBD2. Germline loops: CDR1 MDHEN, CDR2 SYDVKM. The trim removed 4 bases at V and 5 bases at J, leaving 14 bases unmatched. The CDR3 is 16 residues long. CDR3 residues: CASSSPLAAGHNEQYF. The CDR3 DNA is TGTGCCAGCAGTTCCCCCCTAGCGGCCGGGCACAACGAGCAGTACTTC.

The V call is TRBV19, the J call TRBJ1-2, with 9 nucleotides matching TRBD1. Trimming removed 5 bases from V and 0 bases from J; junction bases left unmatched: 4. This CDR3 comprises 15 residues. The germline CDR1 and CDR2 sequences are LNHDA and SQIVND (reference sequence). The CDR3 bases are TGTGCCAGTAGTGGACAGGGGTTCCCTAACTATGGCTACACCTTC. Encoded protein: CASSGQGFPNYGYTF.

The chain uses TRBV5-1 and TRBJ2-7; 7 bases line up with TRBD1. Germline V gene data show CDR1 as SGHRS and CDR2 as YFSETQ. The CDR3 length is 13 residues. Germline trimming cut 8 bases from V and 5 bases from J; bases unmatched to any gene: 10. CDR3 region: CASKTGNIDEQYF. The CDR3 DNA reads as TGCGCCAGTAAGACAGGGAATATCGACGAGCAGTACTTC.

The genes are TRBV30 and TRBJ2-5, with 7 positions matching TRBD2. The CDR3 is 14 residues long. The ends lost 2 bases at V and 6 bases at J; junction bases unmatched: 9. Germline CDR1 reads GTSNPN; CDR2 reads SVGIG (reference sequence). CDR3 region: CAWSRKRDGKTQYF. For the CDR3, the DNA is TGTGCCTGGAGTCGTAAGCGGGATGGAAAGACCCAGTACTTC.

This clone was seen a handful of times. V and J are TRBV12-2 and TRBJ1-1; the table's TRBD1 call for D was not verified on the DNA. TRBV12-2 is a pseudogene locus. There are 15 residues in the CDR3. CDR3 bases: TGTGCAAGTCGCTTAAACGCCAGAATGAACACTGAAGCTTTCTTT. Protein product: CASRLNARMNTEAFF.

The rearrangement joins TRBV15 to TRBJ2-5; D may be TRBD2 (6 bases). This CDR3 is built from 17 residues. Trimming took 0 bases from V and 5 from J, leaving 19 bases between them. Germline-derived CDR1 and CDR2 are LNHNV and YYDKDF (reference sequence). Here the CDR3 reads CATSRDRGLLQGETQYF. CDR3 nucleotide sequence: TGTGCCACCAGCAGAGATCGGGGACTCCTACAAGGGGAGACCCAGTACTTC.

The rearrangement links TRBV28 to TRBJ1-5, with a weak D call TRBD1 (6 bases). V lost 4 bases and J lost 5, with 9 bases in between. Germline V lookup: CDR1 MDHEN, CDR2 SYDVKM. This CDR3 spans 13 amino acids. The DNA for the CDR3 is TGTGCCAGCAGTTACAGGGCGGATCAGCCCCAGCATTTT. Translation: CASSYRADQPQHF.

This chain connects TRBV6-5 to TRBJ1-1; D remains ambiguous. The CDR3 has 15 amino acids. Germline loops: CDR1 MNHEY, CDR2 SVGAGI. V lost 0 bases and J lost 6, with 14 bases in between. CDR3 residues: CASSYSNREWSEAFF. The CDR3, as DNA: TGTGCCAGCAGTTACTCGAATAGGGAGTGGTCTGAAGCTTTCTTT.

The chain uses TRBV28 and TRBJ2-7, with 7 bases matching TRBD2. This CDR3 is 12 amino acids long. Germline CDR1 and CDR2: MDHEN and SYDVKM. Trimming at V came to 10 bases and at J to 5 bases, leaving 8 bases not matched to a gene. In nucleotides, the CDR3 is TGTGCCATCCAGCAGGGAGGGGACGAGCAGTACTTC. Its translation: CAIQQGGDEQYF.

The chain has TRBV5-6 and TRBJ1-2, with a weak D call TRBD1 (5 bases). CDR3 length: 17 amino acids. Trimming cost V 4 bases and J 3 bases, with 22 bases left between them. Germline CDR1 is SGHDT and CDR2 is YYEEEE. CDR3 in amino acids: CASSPSRRVTTDYGYTF. The CDR3 DNA reads TGTGCCAGCAGCCCCTCGCGCAGGGTAACCACGGACTATGGCTACACCTTC.

V and J are TRBV6-5 and TRBJ1-3; D ambiguous. Germline V gene sequence: CDR1 MNHEY, CDR2 SVGAGI. The CDR3 extends over 16 amino acids. Trimming pared 0 bases from V and 0 bases from J, leaving 9 bases between. In DNA form, the CDR3 reads TGTGCCAGCAGTTACTCGCGGCCCTACTCTGGAAACACCATATATTTT. It yields the protein CASSYSRPYSGNTIYF.

The chain couples TRBV28 to TRBJ2-5, with D tentatively TRBD2 (5 bases). V lost 7 bases to trimming and J lost 3 bases, with 9 bases between them. The length of the CDR3 is 12 residues. Germline assignment: CDR1 MDHEN and CDR2 SYDVKM. The CDR3, as DNA: TGTGCCAGCAAGTACGGGGAAGAGACCCAGTACTTC. This sequence encodes CASKYGEETQYF.

This sequence joins TRBV11-2 and TRBJ2-5; 11 nucleotides match TRBD2. Per the germline V gene, CDR1 is SGHAT and CDR2 is FQNNGV. The trim removed 5 bases at V and 4 bases at J, leaving 9 bases unmatched. The CDR3 is 16 residues long. Here the CDR3 reads CASSPQGLAGGETQYF. Written as DNA, the CDR3 is TGTGCCAGCAGCCCCCAAGGGCTAGCGGGGGGAGAGACCCAGTACTTC.

This chain connects TRBV4-3 to TRBJ2-2; a possible D gene is TRBD1 (6 bases). V was clipped by 4 bases and J by 4 bases, with 19 bases between them. Germline V lookup: CDR1 LGHNA, CDR2 YSLEER. The CDR3 sequence is 17 residues long. The CDR3 here is CASSRSGRGRSTGELFF. The CDR3 DNA reads as TGCGCCAGCAGCCGAAGCGGCAGGGGAAGGAGCACCGGGGAGCTGTTTTTT.